This TCR beta chain is from a study of shared clonotypes between healthy human individuals. Study-level background: For every donor, three CD4 naive, three CD4 memory, two CD8 naive and one CD8 memory plates were used.

Study findings and constraints: Large sequencing depth failed to make sorted-subset sequencing complete, rarefaction showed.

This clone has only one observation. Its antigen is not identified. Sequencing was performed with immunoSEQ multiplex PCR; in TCRdb, only in-frame clones are kept and a portion is missing. The sample yields around 690,000 clones, 90% seen once. CD8 memory pooled CD45RO+ cells and CCR7-negative CD45RA+ TemRA cells. Trimming cost V 4 bases and J 8 bases; bases outside gene matches: 15. CDR1 and CDR2 from the germline V gene are SGHTA and FQGTGA. The CDR3 covers 17 residues. The chain recombines TRBV7-3 with TRBJ2-1; 9 nucleotides line up with TRBD2. Material: memory CD8+ T cells from PBMCs. Subset here: CD45RO+ cells pooled with CCR7-negative TemRA cells. The sequence derives from a man aged 18 to 35 in good health. Some clones in this sample may be carry-over from other donors' samples. DNA of the CDR3: TGTGCCAGCAGCTCTCCCCCCCTTAGCGGGAGCCCACATGAGCAGTTCTTC. This sequence encodes CASSSPPLSGSPHEQFF.